This entry lists 7 T cell receptor beta chains sequenced from one sample in a study of T cell responses to AZD1222 COVID-19 vaccine. Measured with immunoSEQ multiplex PCR; TCRdb has only the in-frame clones, and not every one. The table lists some 150,000 clones, 90% to 95% of them singletons. The source material was peripheral blood, sampled on day 0 of MenACWY control vaccination. Receptors were obtained from an adult in good health.

The genes are TRBV29-1 and TRBJ1-5; D is unresolved. Germline CDR1 and CDR2: SQVTM and ANQGSEA. The germline V and J ends were trimmed by 6 bases and 5 bases, with 17 bases remaining between them. CDR3 length: 14 residues. The CDR3 loop reads CSVGWAHGDQPQHF. The DNA of the CDR3 is TGCAGCGTGGGTTGGGCACACGGTGATCAGCCCCAGCATTTT.

This clone was detected once. This chain uses TRBV28 with TRBJ2-3; D may match TRBD1 or TRBD2 (5 bases each). The CDR3 is made up of 14 amino acids. Germline-derived CDR1 and CDR2 are MDHEN and SYDVKM. Trimming shortened V by 4 bases and J by 6 bases, and 14 bases separated the two germline ends. The CDR3 reads CASSSLGARDTQYF. CDR3 DNA: TGTGCCAGCAGTTCCCTCGGGGCGAGGGATACGCAGTATTTT.

The chain uses TRBV9 and TRBJ2-2, with D unclear. The CDR3 totals 15 residues. Germline values: CDR1 SGDLS, CDR2 YYNGEE. V was cut by 0 bases and J by 4 bases, with 10 bases left in between. DNA of the CDR3: TGTGCCAGCAGCGTAGAAAGTTTTACCACCGGGGAGCTGTTTTTT. This codes for CASSVESFTTGELFF. Full variable domain (rest looked up from reference TRBV9 and TRBJ2-2): DSGVTQTPKHLITATGQRVTLRCSPRSGDLSVYWYQQSLDQGLQFLIQYYNGEERAKGNILERFSAQQFPDLHSELNLSSLELGDSALYFCASSVESFTTGELFFGEGSRLTVL.

The chain recombines TRBV7-8 with TRBJ2-7, with 7 bases fitting TRBD2. This CDR3 has 14 amino acids. With V trimmed by 1 base and J by 5 bases, 5 bases remained unmatched. Germline-derived CDR1 and CDR2 are SGHVS and FQNEAQ. CDR3 nucleotides: TGTGCCAGCAGCTTAGGGGGAGGGCTCAACGAGCAGTACTTC. It yields the protein CASSLGGGLNEQYF.

The chain recombines TRBV7-3 with TRBJ2-6, with D perhaps TRBD1 or TRBD2 (5 bases each). Trimming pared 4 bases from V and 0 bases from J, leaving 10 bases between. This CDR3 is 16 amino acids long. CDR1 and CDR2 from the germline V gene are SGHTA and FQGTGA. CDR3 protein: CASSSHGTSGANVLTF. The CDR3 region has the DNA TGTGCCAGCAGCTCACACGGGACCTCTGGGGCCAACGTCCTGACTTTC.

This chain connects TRBV28 to TRBJ2-7, with D unclear. This CDR3 has 16 amino acids. V shed 3 bases and J shed 2 bases, with 17 bases lying between them. Germline V gene data show CDR1 as MDHEN and CDR2 as SYDVKM. Written as DNA, the CDR3 is TGTGCCAGCAGTTTTGGTCTAACATTCCCAACCTACGAGCAGTACTTC. Translated, it gives CASSFGLTFPTYEQYF.

The chain uses TRBV10-3 and TRBJ1-2, with 7 bases lining up with TRBD1. The V gene's germline CDR1 is ENHRY and CDR2 SYGVKD. This CDR3 is built from 16 residues. V dropped 2 bases and J dropped 3; count of bases not matched to a gene: 9. The CDR3 nucleotides read TGTGCCATCAGTGAGCCCACGGGAGGGGGCGACTATGGCTACACCTTC. It translates to CAISEPTGGGDYGYTF.